This TCR beta chain was observed in a study of T-cell reconstitution after alpha-beta-depleted transplantation in children. This sample's TCRbeta library carried unique molecular identifier barcodes. TCRdb independently ran MiXCR on the PCR reads; one entry per CDR3 protein. This table has 500,000 to 600,000 distinct CDR3 sequences, around 18% appearing once. This clonotype was seen more than once but under ten times. This CDR3 has 16 residues. The trim removed 6 bases at V and 4 bases at J, leaving 9 bases unmatched. This material consisted of PBMCs from the stem cell graft donor, taken from the stem cell graft. The receptor's source is a human donor who donated a stem cell graft to a child with acute lymphoblastic leukemia. The V call is TRBV12-3 or TRBV12-4, the J call TRBJ1-3; 10 bases match TRBD1. The CDR3 protein is CASRPGTGAGGNTIYF. DNA for the CDR3: TGTGCCAGCAGACCCGGGACAGGGGCCGGAGGAAACACCATATATTTT.